The 21 T cell receptor beta chains in this list originate from one sample, sequenced in a study of T cells in Graves' hyperthyroidism and ophthalmopathy. TCR beta CDR3 regions were amplified from RNA. The HTBI set primed first-round TCR CDR3 RT-PCR. TCRdb analysed the multiplex PCR reads with MiXCR anew, one entry per CDR3 protein. The sample lists fewer than 400,000 distinct CDR3 sequences; approximately 14% were seen once. Sequenced input: blood. These receptors came from a woman younger than 35 with Graves' hyperthyroidism that later progressed to Graves' ophthalmopathy.

This clonotype was detected a few times. J is TRBJ2-7 and V is TRBV2, with TRBD2 matching over 13 bases. With V trimmed by 5 bases and J by 1 base, 8 bases remained unmatched. Per the germline V gene, CDR1 is SNHLY and CDR2 is FYNNEI. The CDR3 covers 17 residues. CDR3 DNA: TGTGCCAGCAGTTGGACTAGCGGGAGAAGGGGTTCCTACGAGCAGTACTTC. This gives the protein CASSWTSGRRGSYEQYF.

On this clonotype itself: It may be a read error: a sequence one base away is much more abundant. The genes are TRBV15 and TRBJ1-4; no reliable D call. The ends were cut back, 0 bases at V and 8 bases at J, with 16 bases in the middle. The CDR3 loop spans 16 amino acids. Germline CDR1 and CDR2: LNHNV and YYDKDF (reference sequence). In DNA, the CDR3 is TGTGCCACCAGCAGAGATGAGATGAGTGTGTGGGAAAAACTGTTTTTT. Protein sequence: CATSRDEMSVWEKLFF. Complete variable domain (other parts from reference TRBV15 and TRBJ1-4): DAMVIQNPRYQVTQFGKPVTLSCSQTLNHNVMYWYQQKSSQAPKLLFHYYDKDFNNEADTPDNFQSRRPNTSFCFLDIRSPGLGDTAMYLCATSRDEMSVWEKLFFGSGTQLSVL.

This clonotype was picked up many times. The chain employs TRBV29-1 and TRBJ2-7, with TRBD1 matching 7 bases. With V trimmed by 5 bases and J by 1 base, 5 bases remained unmatched. Germline CDR1 reads SQVTM; CDR2 reads ANQGSEA. The CDR3 has 13 amino acids. CDR3: CSVSTGVSYEQYF. CDR3 nucleotides: TGCAGCGTTTCCACAGGGGTTTCCTACGAGCAGTACTTC.

This clonotype has ten or more counts. J is TRBJ2-3 and V is TRBV27; TRBD2 matches at 14 bases. Germline V CDR1 and CDR2: MNHEY, SMNVEV (reference sequence). V dropped 7 bases and J dropped 4; count of bases not matched to a gene: 10. CDR3 size: 17 residues. CDR3 nucleotides: TGTGCCAGCAAAGATCTGTCGACTAGCGGGAGGGCAGATACGCAGTATTTT. Encoded protein: CASKDLSTSGRADTQYF.

This clonotype was picked up many times. The chain has TRBV30 and TRBJ2-7, with 8 bases aligning to TRBD1. This CDR3 contains 13 residues. CDR1 is GTSNPN and CDR2 is SVGIG in the germline V gene (reference sequence). The trim removed 1 base at V and 2 bases at J, leaving 1 base unmatched. Here the CDR3 reads CAWSAQGAYEQYF. In nucleotides, the CDR3 is TGTGCCTGGAGTGCACAGGGGGCCTACGAGCAGTACTTC.

V gene TRBV20-1 combines with J gene TRBJ2-5, with 14 bases aligning to TRBD2. The ends lost 3 bases at V and 11 bases at J; junction bases unmatched: 5. Per germline, CDR1 DFQATT and CDR2 SNEGSKA (reference sequence). CDR3 length equals 13 residues. CDR3 amino acids: CSARGGLAGVQYF. The DNA for the CDR3 is TGCAGTGCTAGGGGGGGACTAGCGGGAGTTCAGTACTTC.

In this sample, this clonotype turned up many times. The chain uses TRBV2 and TRBJ2-7, with 14 bases aligning to TRBD2. The CDR3 is 15 amino acids. CDR1 SNHLY and CDR2 FYNNEI come from the germline V gene. Trimming took 7 bases from V and 5 from J; bases not matched to a gene: 7. The CDR3, as DNA: TGTGCCAGCATTATGGGACTAGCGGGAGTTAACGAGCAGTACTTC. This encodes CASIMGLAGVNEQYF. The variable domain in full, with the rest retrieved from reference TRBV2 and TRBJ2-7, is EPEVTQTPSHQVTQMGQEVILRCVPISNHLYFYWYRQILGQKVEFLVSFYNNEISEKSEIFDDQFSVERPDGSNFTLKIRSTKLEDSAMYFCASIMGLAGVNEQYFGPGTRLTVT.

Comments on this clonotype: A much larger clone sits a single nucleotide away, making a read error possible. In DNA, the CDR3 is TGTGCCAGCAGCTTAGGACAGGGGGGTTCCTATGATTCACCCCTCCACTTT. Protein product: CASSLGQGGSYDSPLHF. The chain combines TRBV11-2 with TRBJ1-6; TRBD1 matches at 9 bases. Germline loops: CDR1 SGHAT, CDR2 FQNNGV. The CDR3 is made up of 17 amino acids.

This clonotype has at least ten counts. The rearrangement links TRBV6-1 to TRBJ1-2, with TRBD1 matching over 10 bases. Germline values: CDR1 MNHNS, CDR2 SASEGT. The CDR3 consists of 14 residues. V shed 7 bases, J shed 4 bases, and the junction held 6 bases outside the gene matches. In nucleotides, the CDR3 is TGTGCCAGCACCCCGGGACAGGGGAGCTATGGCTACACCTTC. The encoded protein is CASTPGQGSYGYTF.

The chain has TRBV7-2 and TRBJ2-3, with D hard to call. This CDR3 has 15 amino acids. From germline, CDR1 is SGHTA and CDR2 FQGNSA. The ends were cut back, 3 bases at V and 0 bases at J, with 10 bases in the middle. Written as DNA, the CDR3 is TGTGCCAGCAGCTTGGAAAGGGATAGCACAGATACGCAGTATTTT. Residues: CASSLERDSTDTQYF.

This clonotype appeared many times. The chain is built from TRBV28 and TRBJ1-1, with no clear D. CDR1 is MDHEN and CDR2 is SYDVKM in the germline V gene. V was cut by 10 bases and J by 7 bases, with 10 bases left in between. This CDR3 has 10 residues. CDR3 nucleotide sequence: TGTGCCACTAGACAAAGTGAAGCTTTCTTT. It translates to CATRQSEAFF.

The sample holds many counts of this clonotype. The chain uses TRBV6-2 or TRBV6-3 and TRBJ2-7, with 12 bases that match TRBD1. The V gene end was trimmed by 7 bases and the J gene end by 5 bases; junction bases not matched to a gene: 3. Germline V gives CDR1 MNHEY, CDR2 SVGEGT. CDR3 length equals 13 residues. The CDR3 coding sequence is TGTGCCAGCAAGGGACAGGGGGCCAACGAGCAGTACTTC. Residues: CASKGQGANEQYF.

The chain employs TRBV5-1 and TRBJ2-7, with D perhaps being TRBD1 or TRBD2 (5 bases each). V was trimmed by 4 bases and J by 6 bases, leaving 11 bases between them. In germline, CDR1 is SGHRS, CDR2 YFSETQ. This CDR3 contains 12 residues. This chain's CDR3 is CASSMGTVEQYF. The CDR3 nucleotides are TGCGCCAGCAGCATGGGGACGGTCGAGCAGTACTTC.

This clonotype was seen a few times. V usage is TRBV7-2 and J usage is TRBJ2-3; D gene ambiguous. CDR1 is SGHTA and CDR2 is FQGNSA in the germline V gene. Trimming left V 4 bases short and J 1 base short, with 12 bases between. This CDR3 region has 15 residues. The CDR3 DNA follows: TGTGCCAGCAGCTCAGACTCCGCTGGCACAGATACGCAGTATTTT. Protein: CASSSDSAGTDTQYF.

Ten or more counts support this clonotype. The V gene is TRBV12-3 or TRBV12-4, the J gene TRBJ2-1; 7 nucleotides match TRBD2. V was clipped by 6 bases and J by 1 base; unmatched bases: 9. The CDR3 is made up of 16 amino acids. DNA for the CDR3: TGTGCCAGCAGATTGGGCGGGAGAATATCCTACAATGAGCAGTTCTTC. This sequence encodes CASRLGGRISYNEQFF.

The genes are TRBV28 and TRBJ2-4; D possibly corresponds to TRBD2 (6 bases). Germline values: CDR1 MDHEN, CDR2 SYDVKM. The CDR3 runs 14 residues. V was pared by 7 bases and J by 5 bases, with 15 bases between. The CDR3 DNA reads TGTGCCAGCAAACAGCAGGGAGGACAAAACATTCAGTACTTC. Its protein product is CASKQQGGQNIQYF.

In this sample, this clonotype turned up many times. This chain joins TRBV15 and TRBJ2-3, with D perhaps TRBD1 (6 bases). CDR1 is LNHNV, CDR2 YYDKDF, per germline (reference sequence). V was trimmed by 3 bases and J by 0 bases, leaving 10 bases between them. The CDR3 length is 15 residues. The CDR3 spells CATSRDSPSTDTQYF. The CDR3 DNA is TGTGCCACCAGCAGGGACAGTCCTAGCACAGATACGCAGTATTTT.

As regards this clonotype: This may be a read error: a much more frequent sequence differs by one nucleotide. The gene calls are TRBV28 and TRBJ1-5; D perhaps matches TRBD1 (6 bases). Germline assignment: CDR1 MDHEN and CDR2 SYDVKM. The CDR3 sequence is 15 residues long. Trimming cost V 2 bases and J 3 bases, with 11 bases left between them. Written as DNA, the CDR3 is TGTGCCAGCAGTTTAACAGGGACGAACAATCAGCCCCAGCATTTT. Translation gives CASSLTGTNNQPQHF.

The table lists this clonotype with many counts. The chain employs TRBV7-2 and TRBJ2-1, with 9 bases identical to TRBD1. V lost 5 bases and J lost 10; bases outside the gene matches: 9. The V gene's germline CDR1 is SGHTA and CDR2 FQGNSA. This CDR3 contains 14 residues. In DNA form, the CDR3 reads TGTGCCAGCAGCACCCTGGACAGGGGATCCGAGCAGTTCTTC. This codes for CASSTLDRGSEQFF.

This clonotype was seen ten or more times. The chain is built from TRBV13 and TRBJ2-7; a weak D match, TRBD1 (6 bases). Trimming took 4 bases from V and 4 from J, leaving 20 bases between them. CDR1 and CDR2 from the germline V gene are PRHDT and FYEKMQ (reference sequence). The CDR3 extends over 16 amino acids. CDR3 region: CASSSNSPDSAYEQYF. The CDR3 region has the DNA TGTGCCAGCAGCTCTAACAGTCCGGACAGCGCTTACGAGCAGTACTTC.

The rearrangement joins TRBV28 to TRBJ2-1, with TRBD1 as a possible D gene (5 bases). Germline V lookup: CDR1 MDHEN, CDR2 SYDVKM. CDR3 length equals 15 residues. With 4 bases removed from V and 4 bases from J, the gap between germline ends came to 14 bases. In DNA, the CDR3 is TGTGCCAGCAGTTACCTAGTGGGGCCTTACAATGAGCAGTTCTTC. Amino acids: CASSYLVGPYNEQFF.